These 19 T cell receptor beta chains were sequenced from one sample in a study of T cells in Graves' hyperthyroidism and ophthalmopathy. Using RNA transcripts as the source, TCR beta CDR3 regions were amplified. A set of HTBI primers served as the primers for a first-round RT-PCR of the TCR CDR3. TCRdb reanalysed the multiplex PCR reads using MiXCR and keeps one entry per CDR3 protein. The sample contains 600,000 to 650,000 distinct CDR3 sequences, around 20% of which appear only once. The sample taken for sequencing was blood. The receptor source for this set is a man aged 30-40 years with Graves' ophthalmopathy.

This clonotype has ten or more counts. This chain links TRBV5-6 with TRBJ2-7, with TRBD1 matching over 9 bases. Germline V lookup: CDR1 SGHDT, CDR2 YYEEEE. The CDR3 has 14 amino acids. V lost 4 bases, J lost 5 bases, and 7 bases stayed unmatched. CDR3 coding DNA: TGTGCCAGCAGCCCTCAAGGGACAGGGAACGAGCAGTACTTC. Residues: CASSPQGTGNEQYF.

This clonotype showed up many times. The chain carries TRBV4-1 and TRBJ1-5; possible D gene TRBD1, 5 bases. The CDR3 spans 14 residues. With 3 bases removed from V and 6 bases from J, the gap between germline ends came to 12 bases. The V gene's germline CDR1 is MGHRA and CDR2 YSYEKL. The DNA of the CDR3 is TGCGCCAGCAGCCATACCCAGGGAAGTCAGCCCCAGCATTTT. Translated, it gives CASSHTQGSQPQHF.

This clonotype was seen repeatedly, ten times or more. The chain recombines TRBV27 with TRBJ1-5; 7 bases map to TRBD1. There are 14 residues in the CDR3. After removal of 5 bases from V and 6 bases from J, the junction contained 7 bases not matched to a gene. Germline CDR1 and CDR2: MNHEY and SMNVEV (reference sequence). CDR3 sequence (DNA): TGTGCCAGCAGTCGGCGACAGGGAATTCAGCCCCAGCATTTT. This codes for CASSRRQGIQPQHF.

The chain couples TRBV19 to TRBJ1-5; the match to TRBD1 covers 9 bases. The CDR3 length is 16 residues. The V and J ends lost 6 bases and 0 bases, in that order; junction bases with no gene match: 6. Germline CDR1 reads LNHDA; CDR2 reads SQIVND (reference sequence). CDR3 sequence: CASRAWGQGSNQPQHF. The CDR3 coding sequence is TGTGCCAGTAGAGCGTGGGGACAGGGTAGCAATCAGCCCCAGCATTTT.

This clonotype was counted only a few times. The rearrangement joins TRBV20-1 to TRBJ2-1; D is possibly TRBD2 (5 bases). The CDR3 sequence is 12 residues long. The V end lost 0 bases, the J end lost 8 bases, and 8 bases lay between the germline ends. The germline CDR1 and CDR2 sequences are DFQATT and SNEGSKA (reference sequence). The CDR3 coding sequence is TGCAGTGCTAGAGAGGCGGGCCATGAGCAGTTCTTC. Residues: CSAREAGHEQFF.

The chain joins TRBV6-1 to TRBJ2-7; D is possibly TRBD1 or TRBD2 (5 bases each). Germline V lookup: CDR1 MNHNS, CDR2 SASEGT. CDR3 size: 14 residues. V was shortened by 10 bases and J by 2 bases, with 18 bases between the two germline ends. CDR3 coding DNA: TGTGCCACTCGGGACGCCGGAGGACCCTACGAGCAGTACTTC. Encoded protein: CATRDAGGPYEQYF.

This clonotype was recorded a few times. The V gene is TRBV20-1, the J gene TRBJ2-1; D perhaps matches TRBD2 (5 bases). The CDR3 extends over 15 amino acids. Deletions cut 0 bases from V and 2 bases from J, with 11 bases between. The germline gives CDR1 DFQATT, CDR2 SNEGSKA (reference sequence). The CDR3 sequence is CSARDLGGTYNEQFF. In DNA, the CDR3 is TGCAGTGCTAGAGATCTCGGAGGAACCTACAATGAGCAGTTCTTC.

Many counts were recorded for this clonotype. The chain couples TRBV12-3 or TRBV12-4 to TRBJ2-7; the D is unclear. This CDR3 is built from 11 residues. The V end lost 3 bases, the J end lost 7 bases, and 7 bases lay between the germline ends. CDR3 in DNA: TGTGCCAGCAGTTTGCACGAGGAGCAGTACTTC. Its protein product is CASSLHEEQYF.

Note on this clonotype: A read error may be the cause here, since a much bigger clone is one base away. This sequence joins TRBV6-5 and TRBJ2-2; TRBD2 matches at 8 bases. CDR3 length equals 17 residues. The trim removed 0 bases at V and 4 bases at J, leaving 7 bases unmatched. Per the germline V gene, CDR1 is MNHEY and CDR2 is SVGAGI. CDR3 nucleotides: TGTGCCAGCAGTTACTCCCTAGCGGGTGCGAGCACCGGGGAGCTGTTTTTT. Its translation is CASSYSLAGASTGELFF.

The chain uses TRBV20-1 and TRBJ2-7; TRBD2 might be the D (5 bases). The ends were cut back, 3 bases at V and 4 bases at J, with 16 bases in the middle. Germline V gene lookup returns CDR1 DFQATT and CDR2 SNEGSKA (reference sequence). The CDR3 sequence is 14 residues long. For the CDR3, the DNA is TGCAGTGCTAGTAGAGGGTGGCGGTCTTACGAGCAGTACTTC. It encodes CSASRGWRSYEQYF.

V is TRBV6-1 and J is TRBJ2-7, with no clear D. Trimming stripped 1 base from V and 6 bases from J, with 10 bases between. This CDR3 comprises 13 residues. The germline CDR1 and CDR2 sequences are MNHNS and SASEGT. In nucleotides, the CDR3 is TGTGCCAGCAGTGAAGGGGCCCTCTCCGAGCAGTACTTC. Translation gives CASSEGALSEQYF.

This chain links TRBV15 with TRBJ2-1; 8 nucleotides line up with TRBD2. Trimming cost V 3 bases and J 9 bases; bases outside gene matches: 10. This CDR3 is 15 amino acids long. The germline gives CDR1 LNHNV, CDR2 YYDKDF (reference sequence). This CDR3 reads CATSSISGKLSEQFF. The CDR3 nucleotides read TGTGCCACCAGCAGTATTAGCGGGAAGCTTAGTGAGCAGTTCTTC.

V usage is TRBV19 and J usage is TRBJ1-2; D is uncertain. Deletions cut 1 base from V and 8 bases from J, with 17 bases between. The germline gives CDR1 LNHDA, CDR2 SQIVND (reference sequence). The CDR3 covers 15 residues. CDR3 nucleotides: TGTGCCAGTAGTATAGTCGCCGGGCCAGGCGCGGGCTACACCTTC. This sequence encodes CASSIVAGPGAGYTF.

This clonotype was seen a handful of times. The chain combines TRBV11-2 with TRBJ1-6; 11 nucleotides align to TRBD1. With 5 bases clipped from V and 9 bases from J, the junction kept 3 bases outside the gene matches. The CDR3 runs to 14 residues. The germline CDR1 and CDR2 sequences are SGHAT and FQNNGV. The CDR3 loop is CASSQDRGLSPLHF. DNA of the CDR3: TGTGCCAGCAGCCAGGACAGGGGGCTTTCACCCCTCCACTTT.

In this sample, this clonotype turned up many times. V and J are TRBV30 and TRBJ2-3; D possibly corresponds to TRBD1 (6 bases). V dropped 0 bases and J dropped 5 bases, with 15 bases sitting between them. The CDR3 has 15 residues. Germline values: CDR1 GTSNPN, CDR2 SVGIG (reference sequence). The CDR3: CAWSVLGGALDTQYF. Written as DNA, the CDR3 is TGTGCCTGGAGTGTACTTGGGGGCGCGTTAGATACGCAGTATTTT. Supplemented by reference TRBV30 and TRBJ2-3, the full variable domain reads SQTIHQWPATLVQPVGSPLSLECTVEGTSNPNLYWYRQAAGRGLQLLFYSVGIGQISSEVPQNLSASRPQDRQFILSSKKLLLSDSGFYLCAWSVLGGALDTQYFGPGTRLTVL.

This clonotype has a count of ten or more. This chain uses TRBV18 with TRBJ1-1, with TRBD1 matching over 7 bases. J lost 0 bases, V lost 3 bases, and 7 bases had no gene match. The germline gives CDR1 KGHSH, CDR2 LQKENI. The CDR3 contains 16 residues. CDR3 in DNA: TGTGCCAGCTCACCTGGAGGGGGCGGAATGAACACTGAAGCTTTCTTT. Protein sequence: CASSPGGGGMNTEAFF.

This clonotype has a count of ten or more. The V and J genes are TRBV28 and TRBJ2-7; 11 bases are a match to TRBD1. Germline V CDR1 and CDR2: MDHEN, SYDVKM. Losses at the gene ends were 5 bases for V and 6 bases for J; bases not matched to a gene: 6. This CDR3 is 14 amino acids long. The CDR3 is CASSTPDRGLEQYF. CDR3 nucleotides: TGTGCCAGCAGTACCCCGGACAGGGGGCTCGAGCAGTACTTC.

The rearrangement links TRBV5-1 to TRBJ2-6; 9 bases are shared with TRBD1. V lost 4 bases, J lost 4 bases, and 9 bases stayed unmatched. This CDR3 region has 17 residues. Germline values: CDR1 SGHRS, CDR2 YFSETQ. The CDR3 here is CASSGGGQGKGANVLTF. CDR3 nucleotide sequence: TGCGCCAGCAGCGGGGGGGGACAGGGTAAAGGGGCCAACGTCCTGACTTTC.

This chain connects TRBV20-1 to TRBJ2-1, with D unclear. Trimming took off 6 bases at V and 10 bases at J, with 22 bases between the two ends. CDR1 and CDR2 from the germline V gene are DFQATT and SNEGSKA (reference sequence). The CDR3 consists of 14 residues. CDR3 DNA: TGCAGTGCGCGCCTCAGAGTAAGTTCCTACGAGCAGTTCTTC. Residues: CSARLRVSSYEQFF.